This TCR beta chain was retrieved from a study of control samples from healthy donors and cancer patients. This CDR3 is 14 amino acids long. V dropped 4 bases and J dropped 0; count of bases not matched to a gene: 3. CDR1 and CDR2 (germline): SGHRS, YFSETQ. Sequencing used immunoSEQ multiplex PCR; TCRdb keeps in-frame clones, though not all of them. The table lists more than 100,000 clones, 75% to 90% of them singletons. V gene TRBV5-1 combines with J gene TRBJ1-2; 7 nucleotides match TRBD1. Material for sequencing was PBMCs. The sequence derives from a man aged 60-69 years with lung cancer. CDR3 protein: CASSRDRANYGYTF. In DNA, the CDR3 is TGCGCCAGCAGCCGTGACAGGGCTAACTATGGCTACACCTTC.